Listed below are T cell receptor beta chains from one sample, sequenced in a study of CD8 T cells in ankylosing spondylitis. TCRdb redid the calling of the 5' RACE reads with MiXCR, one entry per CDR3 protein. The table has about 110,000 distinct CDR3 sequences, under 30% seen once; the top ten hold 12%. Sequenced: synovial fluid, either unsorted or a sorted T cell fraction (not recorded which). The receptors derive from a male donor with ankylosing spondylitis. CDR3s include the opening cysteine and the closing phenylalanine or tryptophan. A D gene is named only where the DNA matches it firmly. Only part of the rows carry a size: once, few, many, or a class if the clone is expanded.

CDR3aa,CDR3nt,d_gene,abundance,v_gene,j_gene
CASSVSISTDTQYF,TGTGCCAGCAGCGTTTCCATTAGCACAGATACGCAGTATTTT,NA,NA,TRBV9,TRBJ2-3
CSARPKLKGNSYEQYF,TGCAGTGCTAGGCCTAAACTAAAGGGCAACTCCTACGAGCAGTACTTC,NA,many,TRBV20-1,TRBJ2-7
CASSIHPQNTGNQPQHF,TGTGCCAGCAGTATTCATCCTCAAAATACCGGCAATCAGCCCCAGCATTTT,NA,few,TRBV6-2/TRBV6-3,TRBJ1-5
CSARKSGRVAFF,TGCAGTGCTAGAAAGTCAGGGAGGGTAGCTTTCTTT,NA,NA,TRBV20-1,TRBJ1-1
CASSQDRSGQITDTQYF,TGTGCCAGCAGCCAAGATCGTAGCGGCCAAATCACAGATACGCAGTATTTT,NA,few,TRBV3-1,TRBJ2-3
CSVSLAVSYNEQFF,TGCAGCGTTTCACTAGCGGTCTCCTACAATGAGCAGTTCTTC,TRBD2,NA,TRBV29-1,TRBJ2-1
CSAGSGNSEDEQFF,TGCAGTGCTGGGAGCGGGAACTCCGAGGATGAGCAGTTCTTC,TRBD2,NA,TRBV20-1,TRBJ2-1
CASSLGGVGDAFF,TGTGCCAGCAGTTTAGGCGGAGTGGGGGATGCTTTCTTT,NA,few,TRBV28,TRBJ1-1
CAWSKGGGTGTQYF,TGTGCCTGGAGCAAAGGAGGGGGCACTGGTACGCAGTATTTT,NA,few,TRBV30,TRBJ2-3
CASSGEVTYEQYF,TGTGCCAGCAGTGGTGAGGTTACCTACGAGCAGTACTTC,NA,NA,TRBV2,TRBJ2-7
CASSFVGRPGEQYF,TGTGCCAGCAGTTTCGTCGGACGTCCGGGGGAGCAGTACTTC,NA,NA,TRBV6-2/TRBV6-3,TRBJ2-7
CASSPQLAGGTGELFF,TGTGCCAGCAGCCCTCAACTAGCGGGAGGAACCGGGGAGCTGTTTTTT,TRBD2,NA,TRBV12-3/TRBV12-4,TRBJ2-2
CASSQAAGGAYEQYF,TGTGCCAGCAGCCAGGCAGCGGGAGGGGCCTACGAGCAGTACTTC,TRBD2,few,TRBV3-1,TRBJ2-7
CSAPGRTSGINEQFF,TGCAGTGCCCCAGGACGGACTAGCGGGATAAATGAGCAGTTCTTC,TRBD2,NA,TRBV20-1,TRBJ2-1
CASSGGGVRNTEAFF,TGTGCCAGCAGCGGTGGGGGGGTTAGGAACACTGAAGCTTTCTTT,NA,NA,TRBV9,TRBJ1-1
CASVRGNEQFF,TGTGCCAGCGTAAGAGGCAATGAGCAGTTCTTC,NA,NA,TRBV27,TRBJ2-1
CASSLVWSSYNSPLHF,TGTGCCAGCAGCTTGGTTTGGAGCTCCTATAATTCACCCCTCCACTTT,NA,NA,TRBV5-5,TRBJ1-6
CASKGDSNQPQHF,TGTGCCAGCAAGGGGGATAGCAATCAGCCCCAGCATTTT,NA,many,TRBV2,TRBJ1-5
CASSLVFTDTQYF,TGTGCCAGCAGTTTAGTTTTTACAGATACGCAGTATTTT,NA,NA,TRBV27,TRBJ2-3
CASSLGTGGYQPQHF,TGTGCCAGCAGCTTAGGGACAGGGGGTTATCAGCCCCAGCATTTT,TRBD1,NA,TRBV28,TRBJ1-5
CSARDGRDNEQFF,TGCAGTGCTAGAGATGGGAGAGACAATGAGCAGTTCTTC,NA,few,TRBV20-1,TRBJ2-1
CSARDRDRALNEQFF,TGCAGTGCTAGAGACCGGGACAGGGCCCTCAATGAGCAGTTCTTC,TRBD1,many,TRBV20-1,TRBJ2-1
CASSLASGISTIYF,TGTGCCAGCAGCTTAGCGAGCGGGATCAGCACCATATATTTT,NA,few,TRBV7-9,TRBJ1-3
CASSMIQGANQPQHF,TGTGCCAGTAGTATGATCCAGGGGGCCAATCAGCCCCAGCATTTT,TRBD1,NA,TRBV19,TRBJ1-5
CASSGLGAHTEAFF,TGTGCCAGCAGTGGCTTAGGGGCGCACACTGAAGCTTTCTTT,NA,few,TRBV6-1,TRBJ1-1